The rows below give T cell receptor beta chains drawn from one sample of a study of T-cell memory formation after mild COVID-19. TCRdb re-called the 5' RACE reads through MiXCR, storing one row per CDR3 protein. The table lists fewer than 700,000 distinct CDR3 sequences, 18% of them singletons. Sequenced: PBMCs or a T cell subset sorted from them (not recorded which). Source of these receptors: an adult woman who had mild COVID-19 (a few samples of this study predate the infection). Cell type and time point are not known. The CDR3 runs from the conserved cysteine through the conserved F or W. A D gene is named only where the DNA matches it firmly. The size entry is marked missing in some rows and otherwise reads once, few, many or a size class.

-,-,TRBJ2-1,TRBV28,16,TGTGCCAGCAGTTCCTTGGCGTTACCCTCTCACAATGAGCAGTTCTTC,CASSSLALPSHNEQFF
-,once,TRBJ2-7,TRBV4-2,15,TGTGCCAGCAGCCAAGCGGGCGGGGTAAACTACGAGCAGTACTTC,CASSQAGGVNYEQYF
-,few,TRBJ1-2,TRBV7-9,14,TGTGCCAGCAGCGGACAGCCCGCTAACTATGGCTACACCTTC,CASSGQPANYGYTF
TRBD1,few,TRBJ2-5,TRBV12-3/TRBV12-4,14,TGTGCCAGCAGTTTGCGGCAGGGGGTAGAGACCCAGTACTTC,CASSLRQGVETQYF
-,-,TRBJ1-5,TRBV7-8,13,TGTGCCAGCAGCTCCGACCGGACCGAGGCCCAGCATTTT,CASSSDRTEAQHF
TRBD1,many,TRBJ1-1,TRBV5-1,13,TGCGCCAGCAGCTTGGAGACAGGGGGTTTGGCTTTCTTT,CASSLETGGLAFF
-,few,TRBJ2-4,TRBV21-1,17,TGTGCCAGCAGCAAACCCTCTAGCGGGAGGGATAAAAACATTCAGTACTTC,CASSKPSSGRDKNIQYF
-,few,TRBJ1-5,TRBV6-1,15,TGTGCCAGCATTCAAAGGGTTATCCCGAATCAGCCCCAGCATTTT,CASIQRVIPNQPQHF
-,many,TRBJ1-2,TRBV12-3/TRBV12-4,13,TGTGCCAGCAGCCTTACAGGGTATGGAGGCTACACCTTC,CASSLTGYGGYTF
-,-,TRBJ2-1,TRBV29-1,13,TGCAGCGTTGAACTTTGGTCCTACAATGAGCAGTTCTTC,CSVELWSYNEQFF
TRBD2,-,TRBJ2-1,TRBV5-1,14,TGCGCCAGCAGAGAGGAGACTAGCCCAAATGAGCAGTTCTTC,CASREETSPNEQFF
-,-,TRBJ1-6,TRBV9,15,TGTGCCAGCAGCTTGGACCCTCAAATTAATTCACCCCTCCACTTT,CASSLDPQINSPLHF
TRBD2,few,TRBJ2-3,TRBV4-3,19,TGCGCCAGCAGCCAAGGGCGGATAGCGGGAGCTGCCGGCACAGATACGCAGTATTTT,CASSQGRIAGAAGTDTQYF
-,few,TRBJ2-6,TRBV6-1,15,TGTGCCAGCAGGGAGGGAGCCTCTGGGGCCAACGTCCTGACTTTC,CASREGASGANVLTF
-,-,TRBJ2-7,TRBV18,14,TGTGCCAGCTCACCAGGGGGGCACTCCTACGAGCAGTACTTC,CASSPGGHSYEQYF
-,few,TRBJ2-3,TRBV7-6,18,TGTGCCAGCAGCTTATCAGTAACTGCCGGGACACTATCAGATACGCAGTATTTT,CASSLSVTAGTLSDTQYF
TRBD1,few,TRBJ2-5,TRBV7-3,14,TGTGCCAGCAGCCCAACCGGGACAGGGGAGACCCAGTACTTC,CASSPTGTGETQYF
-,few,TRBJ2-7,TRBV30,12,TGTGCCTGGAGTCAGGAATCGTACGAGCAGTACTTC,CAWSQESYEQYF
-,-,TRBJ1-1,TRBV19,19,TGTGCCAGTACCCCTCGAGACGTAGCCGCAGTACACCTGAACACTGAAGCTTTCTTT,CASTPRDVAAVHLNTEAFF
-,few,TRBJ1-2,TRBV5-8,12,TGTGCCAGCAGCCCCCGCTACTATGGCTACACCTTC,CASSPRYYGYTF
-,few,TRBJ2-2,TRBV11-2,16,TGTGCCAGCAGCTTCTGGGGTGAATCGAACACCGGGGAGCTGTTTTTT,CASSFWGESNTGELFF
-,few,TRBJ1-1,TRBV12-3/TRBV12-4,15,TGTGCCAGCAGTGCTGGACATGTGGGGGACACTGAAGCTTTCTTT,CASSAGHVGDTEAFF
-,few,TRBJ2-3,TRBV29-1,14,TGCAGCGTTCATCTGCGGGTGAGGGCTGATACGCAGTATTTT,CSVHLRVRADTQYF
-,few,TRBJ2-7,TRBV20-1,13,TGCAGTGCTAGAGGGGCCAGATACTACGAGCAGTACTTC,CSARGARYYEQYF
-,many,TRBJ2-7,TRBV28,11,TGTGCCAGCAGTTTAATGGGTGAGCAGTACTTC,CASSLMGEQYF
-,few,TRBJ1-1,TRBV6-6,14,TGTGCCAGCAGTTACGGGGCAATGAACACTGAAGCTTTCTTT,CASSYGAMNTEAFF
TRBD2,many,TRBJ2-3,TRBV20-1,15,TGCAGTGCTAGTCAAGCGGGAGGCGCCACAGATACGCAGTATTTT,CSASQAGGATDTQYF
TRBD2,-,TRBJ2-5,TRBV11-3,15,TGTGCCAGCAGACCCGGGACTAGCGGGCAAGAGACCCAGTACTTC,CASRPGTSGQETQYF